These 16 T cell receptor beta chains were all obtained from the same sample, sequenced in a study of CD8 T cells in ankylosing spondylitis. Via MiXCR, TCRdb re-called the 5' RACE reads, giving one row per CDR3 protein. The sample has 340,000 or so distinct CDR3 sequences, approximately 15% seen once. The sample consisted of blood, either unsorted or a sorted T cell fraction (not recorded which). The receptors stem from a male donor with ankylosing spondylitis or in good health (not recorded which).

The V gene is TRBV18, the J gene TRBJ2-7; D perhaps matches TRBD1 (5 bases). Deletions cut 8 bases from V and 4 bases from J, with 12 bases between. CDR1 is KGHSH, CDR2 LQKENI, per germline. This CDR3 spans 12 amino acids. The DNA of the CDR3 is TGTGCCAGCGGGGCGGATTCGTACGAGCAGTACTTC. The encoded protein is CASGADSYEQYF.

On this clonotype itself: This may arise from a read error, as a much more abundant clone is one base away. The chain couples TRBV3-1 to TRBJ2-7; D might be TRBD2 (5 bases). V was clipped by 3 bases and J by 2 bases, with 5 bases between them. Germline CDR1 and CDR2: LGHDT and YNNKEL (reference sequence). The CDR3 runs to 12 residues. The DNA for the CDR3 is TGTGCCAGCAGCCACGGGACCTACGAGCAGTACTTC. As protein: CASSHGTYEQYF.

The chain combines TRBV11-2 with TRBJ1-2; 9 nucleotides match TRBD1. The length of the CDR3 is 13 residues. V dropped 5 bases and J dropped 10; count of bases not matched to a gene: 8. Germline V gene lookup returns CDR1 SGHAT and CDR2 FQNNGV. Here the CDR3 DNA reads TGTGCCAGCAGCAACCGACAGGGGGGCGTCTACACCTTC. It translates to CASSNRQGGVYTF.

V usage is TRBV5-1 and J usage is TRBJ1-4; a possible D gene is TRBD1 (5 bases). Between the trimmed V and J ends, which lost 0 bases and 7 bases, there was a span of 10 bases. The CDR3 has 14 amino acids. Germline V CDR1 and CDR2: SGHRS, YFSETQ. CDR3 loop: CASSLDPGTEKLFF. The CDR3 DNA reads TGCGCCAGCAGCTTGGATCCGGGGACTGAAAAACTGTTTTTT.

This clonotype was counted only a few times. Here the CDR3 DNA reads TGTGCCAGCAGTGCCCCGACGCCCGATACGCAGTATTTT. Protein: CASSAPTPDTQYF. The chain has TRBV25-1 and TRBJ2-3; D unclear. The CDR3 has 13 residues. V was trimmed by 4 bases and J by 6 bases, leaving 11 bases between them. The germline V gene encodes CDR1 MGHDK and CDR2 SYGVNS. The complete variable domain, with remaining parts taken from reference TRBV25-1 and TRBJ2-3, reads EADIYQTPRYLVIGTGKKITLECSQTMGHDKMYWYQQDPGMELHLIHYSYGVNSTEKGDLSSESTVSRIRTEHFPLTLESARPSHTSQYLCASSAPTPDTQYFGPGTRLTVL.

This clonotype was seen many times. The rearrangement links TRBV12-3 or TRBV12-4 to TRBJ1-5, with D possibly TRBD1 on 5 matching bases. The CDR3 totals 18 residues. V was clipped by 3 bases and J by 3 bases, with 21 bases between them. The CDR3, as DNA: TGTGCCAGCAGTTTCTTTTCGACAGACCCAGACCTCAATCAGCCCCAGCATTTT. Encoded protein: CASSFFSTDPDLNQPQHF.

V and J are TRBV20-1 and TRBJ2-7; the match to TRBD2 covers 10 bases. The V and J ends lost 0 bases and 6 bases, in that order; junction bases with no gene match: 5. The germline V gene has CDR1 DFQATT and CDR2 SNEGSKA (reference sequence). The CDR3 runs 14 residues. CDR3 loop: CSARDILAGTEQYF. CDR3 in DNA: TGCAGTGCTAGAGATATACTAGCGGGGACCGAGCAGTACTTC.

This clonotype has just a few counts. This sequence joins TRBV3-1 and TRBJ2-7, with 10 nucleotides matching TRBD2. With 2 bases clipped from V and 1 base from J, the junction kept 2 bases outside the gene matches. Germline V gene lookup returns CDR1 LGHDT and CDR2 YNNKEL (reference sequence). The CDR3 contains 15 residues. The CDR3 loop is CASSQSLAGSYEQYF. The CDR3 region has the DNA TGTGCCAGCAGCCAATCACTAGCGGGGTCCTACGAGCAGTACTTC.

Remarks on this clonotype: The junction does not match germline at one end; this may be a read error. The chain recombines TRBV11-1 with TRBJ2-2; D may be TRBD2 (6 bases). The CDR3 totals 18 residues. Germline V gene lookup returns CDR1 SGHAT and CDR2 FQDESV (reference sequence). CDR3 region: CAGSPRKFVAVNTGELFF. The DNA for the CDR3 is TGTGCCGGCAGCCCGCGAAAATTCGTAGCGGTAAACACCGGGGAGCTGTTTTTT.

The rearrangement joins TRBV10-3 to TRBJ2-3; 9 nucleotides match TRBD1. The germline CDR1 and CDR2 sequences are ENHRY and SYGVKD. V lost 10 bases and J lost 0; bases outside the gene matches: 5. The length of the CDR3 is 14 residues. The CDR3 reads CATGQGTSTDTQYF. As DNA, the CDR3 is TGTGCCACCGGACAGGGGACAAGCACAGATACGCAGTATTTT.

CDR3 sequence reads: CASSLVGSLLEFF. CDR3 nucleotide sequence: TGTGCCAGCAGCTTAGTCGGAAGTCTTTTAGAGTTCTTC. The chain recombines TRBV7-9 with TRBJ2-1; D is undetermined. V dropped 1 base and J dropped 14 bases, with 15 bases sitting between them. Germline V gives CDR1 SEHNR, CDR2 FQNEAQ (reference sequence). There are 13 residues in the CDR3.

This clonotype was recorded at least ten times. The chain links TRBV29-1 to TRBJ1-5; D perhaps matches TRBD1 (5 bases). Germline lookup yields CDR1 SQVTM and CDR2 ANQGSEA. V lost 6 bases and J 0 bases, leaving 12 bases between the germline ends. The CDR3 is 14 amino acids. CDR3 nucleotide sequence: TGCAGCGTCGCCGACAGCTATAGCAATCAGCCCCAGCATTTT. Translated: CSVADSYSNQPQHF.

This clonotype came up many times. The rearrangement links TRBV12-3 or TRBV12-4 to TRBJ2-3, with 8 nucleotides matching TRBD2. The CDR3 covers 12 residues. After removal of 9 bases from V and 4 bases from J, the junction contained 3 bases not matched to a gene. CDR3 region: CASRTSPDTQYF. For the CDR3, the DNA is TGTGCCAGTCGGACTAGCCCAGATACGCAGTATTTT.

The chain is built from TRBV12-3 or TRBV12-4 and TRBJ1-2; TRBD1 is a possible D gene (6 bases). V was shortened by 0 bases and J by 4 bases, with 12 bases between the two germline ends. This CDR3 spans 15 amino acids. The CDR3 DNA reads TGTGCCAGCAGTTTAGCGCAGGGGCGTCGCTATGGCTACACCTTC. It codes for CASSLAQGRRYGYTF.

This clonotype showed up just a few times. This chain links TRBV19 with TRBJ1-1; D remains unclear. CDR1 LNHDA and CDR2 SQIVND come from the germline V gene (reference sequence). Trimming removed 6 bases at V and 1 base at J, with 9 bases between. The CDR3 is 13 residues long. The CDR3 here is CASRYYRNTEAFF. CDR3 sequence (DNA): TGTGCCAGTAGATACTACAGGAACACTGAAGCTTTCTTT.

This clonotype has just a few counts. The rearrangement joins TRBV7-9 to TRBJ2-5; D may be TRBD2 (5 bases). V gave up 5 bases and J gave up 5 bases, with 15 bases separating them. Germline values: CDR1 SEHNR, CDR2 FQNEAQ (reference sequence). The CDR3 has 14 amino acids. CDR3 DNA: TGTGCCAGCAGCCGCCCGGCCGGGGTGGAGACCCAGTACTTC. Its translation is CASSRPAGVETQYF.